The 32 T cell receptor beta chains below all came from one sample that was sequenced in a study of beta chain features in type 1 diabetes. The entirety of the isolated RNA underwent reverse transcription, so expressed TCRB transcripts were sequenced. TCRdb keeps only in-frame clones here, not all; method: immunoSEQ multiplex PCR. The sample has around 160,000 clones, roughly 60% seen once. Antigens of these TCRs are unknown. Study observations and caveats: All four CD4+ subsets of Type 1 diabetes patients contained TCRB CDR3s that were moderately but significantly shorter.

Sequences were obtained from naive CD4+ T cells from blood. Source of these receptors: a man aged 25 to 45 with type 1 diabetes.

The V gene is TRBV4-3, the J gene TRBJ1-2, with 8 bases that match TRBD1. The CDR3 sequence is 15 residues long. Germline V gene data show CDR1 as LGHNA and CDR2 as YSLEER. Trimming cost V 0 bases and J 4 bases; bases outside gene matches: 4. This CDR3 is CASSQEQGAIYGYTF. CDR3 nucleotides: TGCGCCAGCAGCCAAGAGCAGGGGGCGATCTATGGCTACACCTTC.

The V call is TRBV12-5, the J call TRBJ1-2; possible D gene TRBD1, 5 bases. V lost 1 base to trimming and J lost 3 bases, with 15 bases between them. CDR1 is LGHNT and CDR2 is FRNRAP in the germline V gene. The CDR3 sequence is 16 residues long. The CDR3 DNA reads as TGTGCTAGTGGTTTGGGCGTGTGGCAAGGGGACTATGGCTACACCTTC. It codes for CASGLGVWQGDYGYTF.

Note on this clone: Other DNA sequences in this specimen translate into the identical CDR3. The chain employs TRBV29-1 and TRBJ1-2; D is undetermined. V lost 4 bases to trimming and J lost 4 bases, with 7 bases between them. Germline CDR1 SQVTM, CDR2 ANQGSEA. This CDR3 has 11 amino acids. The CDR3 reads CSVGTVYGYTF. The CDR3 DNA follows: TGCAGCGTTGGAACAGTCTATGGCTACACCTTC.

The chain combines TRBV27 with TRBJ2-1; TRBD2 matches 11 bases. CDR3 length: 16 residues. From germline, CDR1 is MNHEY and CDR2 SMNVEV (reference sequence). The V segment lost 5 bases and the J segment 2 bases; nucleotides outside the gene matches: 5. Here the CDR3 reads CASSVLAGVTYNEQFF. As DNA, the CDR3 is TGTGCCAGCAGTGTACTAGCGGGGGTTACCTACAATGAGCAGTTCTTC.

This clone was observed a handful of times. The CDR3 spells CASLDRGRGIGEQFF. CDR3 nucleotides: TGTGCCAGCCTAGACAGGGGGCGAGGCATCGGTGAGCAGTTCTTC. The V and J genes are TRBV28 and TRBJ2-1; 10 bases map to TRBD1. Per germline, CDR1 MDHEN and CDR2 SYDVKM. The CDR3 contains 15 residues. V dropped 8 bases and J dropped 9; count of bases not matched to a gene: 13.

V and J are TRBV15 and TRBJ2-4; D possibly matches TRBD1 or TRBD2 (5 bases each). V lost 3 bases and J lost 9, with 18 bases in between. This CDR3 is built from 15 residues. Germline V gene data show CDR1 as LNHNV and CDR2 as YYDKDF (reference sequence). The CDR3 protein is CATSSIGTVGGIQYF. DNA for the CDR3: TGTGCCACCAGCAGCATCGGGACGGTTGGTGGCATTCAGTACTTC.

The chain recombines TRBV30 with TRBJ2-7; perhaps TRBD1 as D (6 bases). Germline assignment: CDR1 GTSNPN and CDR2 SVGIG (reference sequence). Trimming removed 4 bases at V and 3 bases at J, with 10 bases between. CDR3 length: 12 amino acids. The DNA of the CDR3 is TGTGCCTGGACCCAACAGGGCTACGAGCAGTACTTC. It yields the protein CAWTQQGYEQYF. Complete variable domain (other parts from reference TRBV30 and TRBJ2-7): SQTIHQWPATLVQPVGSPLSLECTVEGTSNPNLYWYRQAAGRGLQLLFYSVGIGQISSEVPQNLSASRPQDRQFILSSKKLLLSDSGFYLCAWTQQGYEQYFGPGTRLTVT.

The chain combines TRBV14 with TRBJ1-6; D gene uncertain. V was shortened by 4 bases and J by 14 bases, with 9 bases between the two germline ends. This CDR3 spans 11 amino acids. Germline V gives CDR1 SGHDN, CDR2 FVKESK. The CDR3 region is CASSPGRSLHF. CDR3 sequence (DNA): TGTGCCAGCAGCCCGGGAAGATCCCTCCACTTT.

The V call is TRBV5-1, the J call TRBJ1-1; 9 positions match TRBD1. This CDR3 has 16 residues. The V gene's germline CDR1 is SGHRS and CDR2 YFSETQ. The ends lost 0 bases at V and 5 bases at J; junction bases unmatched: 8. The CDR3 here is CASSLALQGASTEAFF. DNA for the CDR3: TGCGCCAGCAGCTTGGCCTTACAGGGGGCGAGTACTGAAGCTTTCTTT. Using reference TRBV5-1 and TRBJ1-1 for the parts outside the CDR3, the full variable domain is KAGVTQTPRYLIKTRGQQVTLSCSPISGHRSVSWYQQTPGQGLQFLFEYFSETQRNKGNFPGRFSGRQFSNSRSEMNVSTLELGDSALYLCASSLALQGASTEAFFGQGTRLTVV.

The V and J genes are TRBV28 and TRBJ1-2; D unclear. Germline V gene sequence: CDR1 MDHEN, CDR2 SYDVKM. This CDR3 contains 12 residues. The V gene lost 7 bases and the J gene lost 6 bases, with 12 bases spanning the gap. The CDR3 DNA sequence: TGTGCCAGCACACTCCCCGGGGATGGCTACACCTTC. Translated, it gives CASTLPGDGYTF.

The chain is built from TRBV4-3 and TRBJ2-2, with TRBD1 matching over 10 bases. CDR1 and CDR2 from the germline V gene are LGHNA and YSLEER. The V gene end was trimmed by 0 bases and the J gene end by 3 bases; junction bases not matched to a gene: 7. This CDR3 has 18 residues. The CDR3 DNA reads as TGCGCCAGCAGCCAAGACTTCTTGACAGGGGGCGACACCGGGGAGCTGTTTTTT. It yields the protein CASSQDFLTGGDTGELFF.

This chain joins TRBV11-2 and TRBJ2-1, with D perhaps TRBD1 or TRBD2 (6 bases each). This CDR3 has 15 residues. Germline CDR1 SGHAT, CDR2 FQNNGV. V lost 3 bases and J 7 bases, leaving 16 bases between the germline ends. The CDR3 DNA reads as TGTGCCAGCAGCTTCGCGTTGGAGGGGGGTAATGAGCAGTTCTTC. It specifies CASSFALEGGNEQFF.

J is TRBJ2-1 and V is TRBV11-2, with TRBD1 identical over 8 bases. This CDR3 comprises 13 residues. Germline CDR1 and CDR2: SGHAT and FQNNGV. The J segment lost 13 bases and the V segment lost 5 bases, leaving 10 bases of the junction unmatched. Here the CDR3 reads CASSLKDRALQFF. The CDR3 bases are TGTGCCAGCAGCCTAAAGGACAGGGCTTTACAGTTCTTC.

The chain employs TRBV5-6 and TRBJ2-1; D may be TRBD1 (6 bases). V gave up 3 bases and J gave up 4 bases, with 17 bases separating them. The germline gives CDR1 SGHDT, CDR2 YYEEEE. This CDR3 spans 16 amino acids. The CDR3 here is CASSSPQGRVYNEQFF. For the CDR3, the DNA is TGTGCCAGCAGCTCTCCCCAGGGGAGAGTATACAATGAGCAGTTCTTC.

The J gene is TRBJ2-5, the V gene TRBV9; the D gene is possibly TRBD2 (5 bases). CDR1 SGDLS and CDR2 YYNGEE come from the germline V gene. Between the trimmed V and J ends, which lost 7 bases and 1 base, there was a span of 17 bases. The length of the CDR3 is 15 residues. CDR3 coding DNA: TGTGCCAGCGGTACGTCTAGCCCATCCCAAGAGACCCAGTACTTC. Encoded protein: CASGTSSPSQETQYF.

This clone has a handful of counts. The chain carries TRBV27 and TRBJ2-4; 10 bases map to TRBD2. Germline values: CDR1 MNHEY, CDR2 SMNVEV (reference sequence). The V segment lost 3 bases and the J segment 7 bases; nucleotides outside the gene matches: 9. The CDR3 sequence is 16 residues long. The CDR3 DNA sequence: TGTGCCAGCAGTTTGCTCACGGGACTAGCGAGCAACATTCAGTACTTC. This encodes CASSLLTGLASNIQYF.

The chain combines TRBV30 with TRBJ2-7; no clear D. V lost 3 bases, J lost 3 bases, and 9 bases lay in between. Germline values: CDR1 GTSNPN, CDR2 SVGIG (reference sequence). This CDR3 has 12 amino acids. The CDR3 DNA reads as TGTGCCTGGAGGAAGGCCGGCTACGAGCAGTACTTC. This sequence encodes CAWRKAGYEQYF. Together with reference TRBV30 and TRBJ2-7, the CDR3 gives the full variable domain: SQTIHQWPATLVQPVGSPLSLECTVEGTSNPNLYWYRQAAGRGLQLLFYSVGIGQISSEVPQNLSASRPQDRQFILSSKKLLLSDSGFYLCAWRKAGYEQYFGPGTRLTVT.

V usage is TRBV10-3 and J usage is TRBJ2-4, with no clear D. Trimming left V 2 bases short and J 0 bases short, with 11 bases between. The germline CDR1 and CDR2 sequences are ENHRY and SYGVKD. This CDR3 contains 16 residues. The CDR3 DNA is TGTGCCATCAGTGAGAGGGTTGAGAGAGCCAAAAACATTCAGTACTTC. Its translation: CAISERVERAKNIQYF.

CDR3 protein: CASSVYGNLNTDTQYF. The DNA for the CDR3 is TGTGCCAGCAGCGTATATGGAAATCTTAACACAGATACGCAGTATTTT. This chain connects TRBV9 to TRBJ2-3; no reliable D call. Germline assignment: CDR1 SGDLS and CDR2 YYNGEE. The CDR3 contains 16 residues. V lost 1 base, J lost 2 bases, and 14 bases lay in between.

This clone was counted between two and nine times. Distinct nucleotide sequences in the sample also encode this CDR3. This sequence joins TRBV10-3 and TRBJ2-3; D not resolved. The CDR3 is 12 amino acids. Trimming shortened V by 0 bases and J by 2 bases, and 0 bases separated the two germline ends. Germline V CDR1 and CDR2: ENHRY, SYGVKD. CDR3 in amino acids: CAISESTDTQYF. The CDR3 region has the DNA TGTGCCATCAGTGAGTCCACAGATACGCAGTATTTT.

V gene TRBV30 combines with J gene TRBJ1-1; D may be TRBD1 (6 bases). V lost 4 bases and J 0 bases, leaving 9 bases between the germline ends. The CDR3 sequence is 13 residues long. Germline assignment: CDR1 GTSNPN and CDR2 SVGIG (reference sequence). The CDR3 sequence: CAWKDSMNTEAFF. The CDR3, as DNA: TGTGCCTGGAAGGACAGCATGAACACTGAAGCTTTCTTT.

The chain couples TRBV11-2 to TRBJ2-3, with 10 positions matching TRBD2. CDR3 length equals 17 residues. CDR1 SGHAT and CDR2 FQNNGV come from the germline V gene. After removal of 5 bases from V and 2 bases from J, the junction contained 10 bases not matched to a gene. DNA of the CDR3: TGTGCCAGCAGCCGAGGGCTAGCGGGGGCATACACAGATACGCAGTATTTT. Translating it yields CASSRGLAGAYTDTQYF.

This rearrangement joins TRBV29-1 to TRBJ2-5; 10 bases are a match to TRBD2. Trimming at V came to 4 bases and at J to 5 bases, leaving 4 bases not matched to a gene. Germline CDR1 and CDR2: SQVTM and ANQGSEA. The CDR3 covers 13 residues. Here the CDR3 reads CSVAASGGETQYF. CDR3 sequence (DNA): TGCAGCGTTGCAGCTAGCGGGGGTGAGACCCAGTACTTC.

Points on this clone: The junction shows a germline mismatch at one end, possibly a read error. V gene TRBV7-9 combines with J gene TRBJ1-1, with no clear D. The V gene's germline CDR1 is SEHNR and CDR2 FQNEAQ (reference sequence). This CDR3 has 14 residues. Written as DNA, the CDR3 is TGTGCCAGCACCTTACCCTCATTGAACACTGAAGCTTTCTTT. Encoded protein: CASTLPSLNTEAFF.

The CDR3 is CASSGQGSNEQYF. For the CDR3, the DNA is TGCGCCAGCAGCGGACAGGGGAGCAACGAGCAGTACTTC. The chain is built from TRBV10-2 and TRBJ2-7; 9 bases are a match to TRBD1. CDR1 and CDR2 from the germline V gene are WSHSY and SAAADI. V gave up 6 bases and J gave up 5 bases; unmatched junction bases: 5. The CDR3 spans 13 residues.

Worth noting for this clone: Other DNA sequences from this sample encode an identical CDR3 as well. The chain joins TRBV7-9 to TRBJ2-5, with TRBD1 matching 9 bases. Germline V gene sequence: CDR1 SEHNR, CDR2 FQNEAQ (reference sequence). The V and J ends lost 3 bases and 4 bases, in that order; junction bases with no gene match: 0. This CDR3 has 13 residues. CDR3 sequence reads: CASSLGQGETQYF. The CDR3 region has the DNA TGTGCCAGCAGCTTGGGACAGGGAGAGACCCAGTACTTC.

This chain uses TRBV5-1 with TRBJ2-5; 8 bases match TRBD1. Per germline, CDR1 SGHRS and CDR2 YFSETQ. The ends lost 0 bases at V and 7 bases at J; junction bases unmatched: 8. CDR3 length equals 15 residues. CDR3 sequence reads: CASSLEGTGKATQYF. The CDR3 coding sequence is TGCGCCAGCAGCTTGGAAGGGACAGGCAAAGCGACCCAGTACTTC.

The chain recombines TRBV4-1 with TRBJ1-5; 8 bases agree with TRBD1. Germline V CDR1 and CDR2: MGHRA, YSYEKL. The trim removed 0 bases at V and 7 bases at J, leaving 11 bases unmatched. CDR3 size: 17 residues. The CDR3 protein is CASSQDKARGLKQPQHF. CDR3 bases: TGCGCCAGCAGCCAAGATAAGGCCAGGGGGCTAAAGCAGCCCCAGCATTTT.

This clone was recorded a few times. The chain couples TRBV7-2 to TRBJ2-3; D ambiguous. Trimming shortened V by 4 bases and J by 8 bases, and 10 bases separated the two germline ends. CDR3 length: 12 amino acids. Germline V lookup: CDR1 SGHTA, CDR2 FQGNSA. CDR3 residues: CASSSTPATQYF. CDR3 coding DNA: TGTGCCAGCAGCTCGACTCCAGCTACGCAGTATTTT.

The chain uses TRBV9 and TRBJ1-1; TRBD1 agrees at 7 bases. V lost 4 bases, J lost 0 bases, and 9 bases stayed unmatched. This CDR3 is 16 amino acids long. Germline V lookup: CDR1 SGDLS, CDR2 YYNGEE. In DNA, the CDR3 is TGTGCCAGCAGCCCTTCGACAGGGAATATGAACACTGAAGCTTTCTTT. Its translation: CASSPSTGNMNTEAFF.

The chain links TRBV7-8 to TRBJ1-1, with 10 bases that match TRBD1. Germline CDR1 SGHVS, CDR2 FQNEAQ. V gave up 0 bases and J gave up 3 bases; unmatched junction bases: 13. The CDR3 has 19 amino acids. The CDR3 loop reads CASSLALWDRGSAHTEAFF. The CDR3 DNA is TGTGCCAGCAGCTTAGCGTTATGGGACAGGGGATCGGCGCACACTGAAGCTTTCTTT.

The CDR3 loop reads CASSLVGARGEKLFF. Written as DNA, the CDR3 is TGTGCCAGCAGCTTAGTTGGGGCCCGAGGTGAAAAACTGTTTTTT. The gene calls are TRBV7-2 and TRBJ1-4; tentatively, D is TRBD1 (5 bases). Germline V gives CDR1 SGHTA, CDR2 FQGNSA. This CDR3 is 15 amino acids long. The V and J ends lost 1 base and 7 bases respectively, with 13 bases between them.